One and the same sample provided the 3 T cell receptor beta chains below, sequenced in a study of T cell changes during pregnancy in multiple sclerosis. Produced via immunoSEQ multiplex PCR; TCRdb's table is partial and in-frame only. The top ten hold around 1.5% of the sample, which has tens of thousands of clones, about nine tenths seen once. Material: peripheral blood, obtained in the third trimester of pregnancy. These receptors all stem from a female donor with multiple sclerosis, enrolled in a pregnancy study.

J is TRBJ2-7 and V is TRBV27, with 8 bases that match TRBD1. The CDR3 sequence is 13 residues long. After removal of 6 bases from V and 2 bases from J, the junction contained 3 bases not matched to a gene. Germline V gives CDR1 MNHEY, CDR2 SMNVEV (reference sequence). Written as DNA, the CDR3 is TGTGCCAGCAGGATACAGGGGGCCTACGAGCAGTACTTC. Amino acid sequence: CASRIQGAYEQYF.

V and J are TRBV7-2 and TRBJ2-1, with 8 nucleotides matching TRBD1. V gave up 5 bases and J gave up 3 bases; unmatched junction bases: 6. The CDR3 has 15 amino acids. Germline values: CDR1 SGHTA, CDR2 FQGNSA. CDR3 region: CASSTPGTGYNEQFF. CDR3 nucleotide sequence: TGTGCCAGCAGCACCCCCGGGACAGGCTACAATGAGCAGTTCTTC.

This chain links TRBV19 with TRBJ2-7, with a weak D call TRBD2 (6 bases). The CDR3 is 15 residues long. Trimming left V 0 bases short and J 3 bases short, with 12 bases between. From germline, CDR1 is LNHDA and CDR2 SQIVND (reference sequence). CDR3 DNA sequence: TGTGCCAGTAGTATAGAGGCTAGCGATATCTACGAGCAGTACTTC. Its translation is CASSIEASDIYEQYF.